The 5 T cell receptor beta chains below were found in one sample sequenced in a study of beta chain features in type 1 diabetes. Reverse transcription of all isolated RNA meant that expressed TCRB transcripts were sequenced. Libraries were prepared by immunoSEQ multiplex PCR; TCRdb keeps only in-frame clonotypes and omits some of them. The table has 150,000 to 200,000 clones, about 13% seen once; the top ten hold about 0.66%. Sample: central memory CD4+ T cells from blood. The receptors shown here come from a woman under 30 in good health.

The chain employs TRBV27 and TRBJ1-5, with TRBD1 matching 9 bases. The CDR3 runs 17 residues. V lost 5 bases, J lost 1 base, and 9 bases stayed unmatched. Germline V gene data show CDR1 as MNHEY and CDR2 as SMNVEV (reference sequence). CDR3 sequence (DNA): TGTGCCAGCAGTATGAAACCACAGGGGGCCAGCAATCAGCCCCAGCATTTT. This codes for CASSMKPQGASNQPQHF.

The rearrangement links TRBV15 to TRBJ2-1; 10 positions agree with TRBD2. Germline lookup yields CDR1 LNHNV and CDR2 YYDKDF (reference sequence). V shed 5 bases, J shed 4 bases, and the junction held 2 bases outside the gene matches. The CDR3 runs to 14 residues. The CDR3, as DNA: TGTGCCACCAGCCAGCGGGAGGGTTACAATGAGCAGTTCTTC. Translation: CATSQREGYNEQFF.

The chain couples TRBV13 to TRBJ1-1; D may be TRBD1 (6 bases). The CDR3 contains 14 residues. CDR1 is PRHDT and CDR2 is FYEKMQ in the germline V gene (reference sequence). Trimming removed 5 bases from V and 1 base from J, with 11 bases in between. CDR3 amino acids: CASSKGQPNTEAFF. CDR3 bases: TGTGCCAGCAGCAAAGGACAGCCGAACACTGAAGCTTTCTTT.

This clone was seen a handful of times. The gene calls are TRBV28 and TRBJ1-5; a possible D gene is TRBD1 (5 bases). Germline CDR1 MDHEN, CDR2 SYDVKM. The CDR3 has 12 residues. V was pared by 8 bases and J by 6 bases, with 11 bases between. The CDR3 DNA reads as TGTGCCAGCCGGGGGGGGATTCAGCCCCAGCATTTT. Protein: CASRGGIQPQHF.

The chain has TRBV7-6 and TRBJ2-1; TRBD2 aligns across 10 bases. Germline V gene sequence: CDR1 SGHVS, CDR2 FNYEAQ. The V segment lost 2 bases and the J segment 9 bases; nucleotides outside the gene matches: 7. The CDR3 has 15 residues. DNA of the CDR3: TGTGCCAGCAGCTTAAGGTCTAGCGGGAGCGGTGAGCAGTTCTTC. Protein: CASSLRSSGSGEQFF. Using reference TRBV7-6 and TRBJ2-1 for the parts outside the CDR3, the full variable domain is GAGVSQSPRYKVTKRGQDVALRCDPISGHVSLYWYRQALGQGPEFLTYFNYEAQQDKSGLPNDRFSAERPEGSISTLTIQRTEQRDSAMYRCASSLRSSGSGEQFFGPGTRLTVL.